What follows are 17 T cell receptor beta chains derived from one specimen sequenced in a study of spatial heterogeneity in lung cancer. Using its own MiXCR run on the 5' RACE reads, TCRdb lists one record per CDR3 protein. The sample contains about 13,000 distinct CDR3 sequences, about 5.1% of which appear only once. Time point noted: sample taken at primary tumor resection. Whole RNA obtained from tumor, nontumor lung or frozen PBMC underwent sequencing without sorting. Material: lung tumor tissue, obtained at surgery. The source is a human donor with early-stage non-small cell lung cancer.

In this sample, this clonotype is medium-sized (0.01 to 0.1%). The library was prepared for alpha chains; this beta chain is a stray read, so its frequency means little. CDR3 nucleotide sequence: TGCAGTGCTAGAGAGAGGGGGCGGACTGGGGCCAACGTCCTGACTTTC. Protein: CSARERGRTGANVLTF. This rearrangement joins TRBV20-1 to TRBJ2-6; 7 bases are shared with TRBD1. CDR3 length: 16 residues. Unmatched junction bases numbered 4, after V lost 0 bases and J lost 2 bases. Germline CDR1 and CDR2: DFQATT and SNEGSKA (reference sequence).

Ten or more counts support this clonotype. Because this beta chain is a stray read in a library intended to capture alpha chains, its abundance should not be given much weight. The V call is TRBV5-1, the J call TRBJ1-2; 8 nucleotides line up with TRBD1. The V gene end was trimmed by 3 bases and the J gene end by 4 bases; junction bases not matched to a gene: 2. Germline values: CDR1 SGHRS, CDR2 YFSETQ. There are 13 residues in the CDR3. CDR3 loop: CASSWGTGYGYTF. The CDR3 DNA reads as TGCGCCAGCAGCTGGGGGACAGGCTATGGCTACACCTTC.

At least ten counts were recorded for this clonotype. This beta chain is an unintended read in a library built for alpha chains; its size means little. The genes are TRBV12-3 or TRBV12-4 and TRBJ1-5, with 8 bases that match TRBD1. CDR3 length equals 16 residues. The junction had 11 bases not matched to a gene; V was cut back by 5 bases and J by 5 bases. The DNA for the CDR3 is TGTGCCAGCAGTACCCGTTCACAGGGGGAGGATCAGCCCCAGCATTTT. Translating it yields CASSTRSQGEDQPQHF.

This clonotype appeared many times. Little can be read into the size of this beta chain, an off-target read in a library designed for alpha chains. The chain carries TRBV12-3 or TRBV12-4 and TRBJ2-1, with a weak D call TRBD2 (7 bases). The V end lost 5 bases, the J end lost 9 bases, and 20 bases lay between the germline ends. The CDR3 is 15 amino acids. In nucleotides, the CDR3 is TGTGCCAGCAGTCCACAGGGACGGGGGGCCGGTGAGCAGTTCTTC. This codes for CASSPQGRGAGEQFF.

This clonotype was detected ten times or more. Found in a library prepared for alpha chains, this beta chain is an off-target read, and its abundance has little meaning. This sequence joins TRBV6-1 and TRBJ2-2, with D tentatively TRBD1 (6 bases). V was cut by 3 bases and J by 2 bases, with 10 bases left in between. The germline V gene has CDR1 MNHNS and CDR2 SASEGT. This CDR3 comprises 15 residues. The CDR3 bases are TGTGCCAGCAGTGATTGGGGGACAAACACCGGGGAGCTGTTTTTT. Translation: CASSDWGTNTGELFF.

This clonotype has only a few counts. Little can be read into the size of this beta chain, an off-target read in a library designed for alpha chains. The V call is TRBV6-4, the J call TRBJ1-2, with no clear D. This CDR3 is built from 13 residues. The germline gives CDR1 MRHNA, CDR2 SNTAGT. V lost 0 bases and J 6 bases, leaving 8 bases between the germline ends. The CDR3 nucleotides are TGTGCCAGCAGTGACTCTGGGTCCGATGGCTACACCTTC. Protein product: CASSDSGSDGYTF.

This clonotype was picked up many times. This beta chain appears as a stray read in a library generated for alpha chains; its size is not informative. The rearrangement uses TRBV20-1 and TRBJ2-7; 10 bases fit TRBD2. The CDR3 contains 15 residues. V lost 5 bases, J lost 2 bases, and 9 bases stayed unmatched. Germline CDR1 is DFQATT and CDR2 is SNEGSKA (reference sequence). CDR3 nucleotide sequence: TGCAGTGCTCCAAGGACTAGCGGACCAACCTACGAGCAGTACTTC. The encoded protein is CSAPRTSGPTYEQYF.

The table lists this clonotype with many counts. This beta chain appears as a stray read in a library generated for alpha chains; its size is not informative. The V call is TRBV7-3, the J call TRBJ2-1, with 7 nucleotides matching TRBD2. The germline V gene encodes CDR1 SGHTA and CDR2 FQGTGA. Trimming cost V 2 bases and J 4 bases; bases outside gene matches: 8. The length of the CDR3 is 16 residues. CDR3 bases: TGTGCCAGCAGCTTACAGTCCCTAGCGGAATACAATGAGCAGTTCTTC. Amino acid sequence: CASSLQSLAEYNEQFF.

This clonotype occurred many times. This beta chain represents an off-target read in a library built for alpha chains; its size is of limited meaning. J is TRBJ2-1 and V is TRBV5-1; D is undetermined. The V end was cut by 4 bases, the J end by 8 bases, with 16 bases between. The CDR3 consists of 14 residues. Per the germline V gene, CDR1 is SGHRS and CDR2 is YFSETQ. The CDR3 sequence: CASSQRPQTYEQFF. CDR3 DNA: TGCGCCAGCAGCCAACGACCACAGACCTATGAGCAGTTCTTC.

This clonotype appeared many times. The library was built for alpha chains, so this beta chain is an off-target read and its size means little. The chain joins TRBV20-1 to TRBJ1-1, with 9 bases identical to TRBD1. The CDR3 is 15 residues long. V was pared by 3 bases and J by 5 bases, with 10 bases of the junction left unmatched. Germline V gene data show CDR1 as DFQATT and CDR2 as SNEGSKA (reference sequence). In DNA, the CDR3 is TGCAGTGCTAGGGTATGGACAGGGGAAAGGACTGAAGCTTTCTTT. This sequence encodes CSARVWTGERTEAFF.

This clonotype was counted at least ten times. This beta chain represents an off-target read in a library built for alpha chains; its size is of limited meaning. The chain employs TRBV20-1 and TRBJ2-6; 9 bases are a match to TRBD1. Germline V CDR1 and CDR2: DFQATT, SNEGSKA (reference sequence). V gave up 5 bases and J gave up 4 bases; unmatched junction bases: 9. The CDR3 has 16 residues. DNA for the CDR3: TGCAGTGCTTATGGACAGGGGAGGTCCGGGGCCAACGTCCTGACTTTC. Protein product: CSAYGQGRSGANVLTF.

This clonotype was picked up many times. This beta chain turned up in a library designed for alpha chains; as an off-target read, its abundance says little. The chain links TRBV30 to TRBJ2-1; possibly TRBD2 for D (6 bases). V was cut by 5 bases and J by 7 bases, with 9 bases left in between. Per the germline V gene, CDR1 is GTSNPN and CDR2 is SVGIG (reference sequence). CDR3 length equals 11 residues. The CDR3 DNA sequence: TGTGCCTGGGGAGGGGTGAATGAGCAGTTCTTC. As protein: CAWGGVNEQFF.

This clonotype was counted ten times or more. Since the library was made to target alpha chains, this beta chain is a stray read and its abundance is not meaningful. The V gene is TRBV11-2, the J gene TRBJ1-2; no firm D call. Per germline, CDR1 SGHAT and CDR2 FQNNGV. The CDR3 is made up of 12 amino acids. V was pared by 1 base and J by 5 bases, with 5 bases between. The CDR3 DNA reads TGTGCCAGCAGCTTAGGAGAGTATGGCTACACCTTC. Translation gives CASSLGEYGYTF.

This clonotype was observed at least ten times. A library made for alpha chains picked up this beta chain off target, so its size means little. The chain uses TRBV12-3 or TRBV12-4 and TRBJ2-3; 8 nucleotides align to TRBD2. The CDR3 sequence is 16 residues long. V was clipped by 6 bases and J by 1 base; unmatched bases: 9. The CDR3 is CASSPIAGIGTDTQYF. The CDR3 coding sequence is TGTGCCAGCAGCCCGATAGCGGGAATTGGCACAGATACGCAGTATTTT.

Worth noting for this clonotype: The library was prepared for alpha chains; this beta chain is a stray read, so its frequency means little. J is TRBJ2-5 and V is TRBV18; D is uncertain. Germline-derived CDR1 and CDR2 are KGHSH and LQKENI. The CDR3 sequence is 12 residues long. V was clipped by 6 bases and J by 5 bases, with 10 bases between them. CDR3 in DNA: TGTGCCAGCTCGGAATTTAGTGAGACCCAGTACTTC. It codes for CASSEFSETQYF.

This clonotype came up many times. As an off-target read in a library built for alpha chains, this beta chain has a frequency of little significance. This sequence joins TRBV28 and TRBJ2-5, with D maybe TRBD1 (7 bases). In germline, CDR1 is MDHEN, CDR2 SYDVKM. This CDR3 contains 14 residues. Trimming removed 7 bases from V and 3 bases from J, with 15 bases in between. The CDR3 loop reads CASTPPGGKETQYF. CDR3 coding DNA: TGTGCCAGCACCCCCCCAGGGGGGAAAGAGACCCAGTACTTC.

This clonotype was seen at least ten times. This beta chain came through as a stray read in a library set up for alpha chains, and its size says little. V gene TRBV12-3 or TRBV12-4 combines with J gene TRBJ1-1; D ambiguous. The V end was cut by 2 bases, the J end by 5 bases, with 9 bases between. CDR3 size: 13 residues. The CDR3 bases are TGTGCCAGCAGTTTAAGTTCACAGACTGAAGCTTTCTTT. Its protein is CASSLSSQTEAFF.